The following is a TCR beta chain sequence with its context. Its target is unknown. This sample was taken from a study of a mutant IDH1 vaccine in newly diagnosed glioma. Overall study: The first vaccination came 4-6 weeks after radiotherapy alone, or with temozolomide cycles. Pretreatment consisted of radiotherapy, temozolomide, or both, with most receiving both. Held at week 35, visit V12 was the safety follow-up, and visit V13 followed at week 47.

TCRdb's table, derived via immunoSEQ multiplex PCR, lists solely in-frame clones and lacks some. The sample holds fewer than 35,000 clones, more than 65% seen once. The germline CDR1 and CDR2 sequences are SGHNT and YYREEE (reference sequence). V gave up 1 base and J gave up 2 bases, with 9 bases separating them. This CDR3 spans 14 amino acids. Time point in this sample: week 47, end of study. Vaccination used 300 ug of mutant IDH1 20-mer peptide per dose, with topical imiquimod. Donors' newly diagnosed IDH1-mutant WHO grade 3 or 4 astrocytomas lacked nuclear ATRX. Sequencing used PBMCs, obtained from a glioma patient whose treatment included an IDH1 peptide vaccine. This TCR was sampled from a man aged 25-40 years with glioma. The V call is TRBV5-4, the J call TRBJ2-5, with D perhaps TRBD1 (5 bases). The CDR3 spells CASSLWGSQETQYF. The CDR3 nucleotides read TGTGCCAGCAGCTTGTGGGGCAGTCAAGAGACCCAGTACTTC.